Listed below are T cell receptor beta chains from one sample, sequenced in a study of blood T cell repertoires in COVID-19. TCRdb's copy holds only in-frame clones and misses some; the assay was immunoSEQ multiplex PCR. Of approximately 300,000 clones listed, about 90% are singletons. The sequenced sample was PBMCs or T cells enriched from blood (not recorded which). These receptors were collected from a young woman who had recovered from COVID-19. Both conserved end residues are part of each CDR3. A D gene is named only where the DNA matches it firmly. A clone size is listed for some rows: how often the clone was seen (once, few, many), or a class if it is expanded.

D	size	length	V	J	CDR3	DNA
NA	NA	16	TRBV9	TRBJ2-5	CASSVAGARKEETQYF	TGTGCCAGCAGCGTAGCGGGAGCCCGCAAGGAAGAGACCCAGTACTTC
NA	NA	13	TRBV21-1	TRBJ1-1	CASSKDMNTEAFF	TGTGCCAGCAGCAAAGACATGAACACTGAAGCTTTCTTT
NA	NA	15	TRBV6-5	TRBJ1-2	CASSPWTVLNYGYTF	TGTGCCAGCAGTCCCTGGACAGTACTTAACTATGGCTACACCTTC
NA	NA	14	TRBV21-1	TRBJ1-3	CASRPGGSGNTIYF	TGTGCCAGCAGACCCGGGGGCTCTGGAAACACCATATATTTT
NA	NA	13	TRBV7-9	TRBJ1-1	CASSLPGSTEAFF	TGTGCCAGCAGCTTACCAGGGTCCACTGAAGCTTTCTTT
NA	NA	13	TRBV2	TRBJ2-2	CARTATNTGELFF	TGTGCCAGGACAGCGACGAACACCGGGGAGCTGTTTTTT
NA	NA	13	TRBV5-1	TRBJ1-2	CASSLAGSGGYTF	TGCGCCAGCAGCTTGGCGGGGTCGGGTGGCTACACCTTC
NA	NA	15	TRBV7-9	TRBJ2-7	CASSLVPGGSYEQYF	TGTGCCAGCAGCTTAGTCCCCGGTGGCTCCTACGAGCAGTACTTC
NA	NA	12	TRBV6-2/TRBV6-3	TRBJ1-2	CASSYERYGYTF	TGTGCCAGCAGTTATGAGAGGTATGGCTACACCTTC
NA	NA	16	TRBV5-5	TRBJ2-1	CASSLSERLSYNEQFF	TGTGCCAGCAGCTTGAGCGAGCGGCTCTCCTACAATGAGCAGTTCTTC
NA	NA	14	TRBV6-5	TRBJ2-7	CASSYSRSSYEQYF	TGTGCCAGCAGTTATAGCCGTAGCTCCTACGAGCAGTACTTC
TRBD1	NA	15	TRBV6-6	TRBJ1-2	CASSRGRTGDYGYTF	TGTGCCAGCAGCCGAGGACGGACAGGTGACTATGGCTACACCTTC
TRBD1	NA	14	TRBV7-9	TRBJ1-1	CASSPPTGWTEAFF	TGTGCCAGCAGCCCCCCGACAGGGTGGACTGAAGCTTTCTTT
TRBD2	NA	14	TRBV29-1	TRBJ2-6	CSASRGTGANVLTF	TGCAGCGCATCGCGGGGGACTGGGGCCAACGTCCTGACTTTC
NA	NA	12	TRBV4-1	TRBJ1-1	CASRGGNTEAFF	TGCGCCAGCAGGGGGGGAAACACTGAAGCTTTCTTT
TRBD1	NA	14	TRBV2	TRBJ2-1	CASSDTGQNNEQFF	TGTGCCAGCAGTGACACGGGACAGAACAATGAGCAGTTCTTC
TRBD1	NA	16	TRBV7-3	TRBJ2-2	CASSHLGQGTNGELFF	TGTGCCAGCAGCCACCTCGGACAGGGAACAAACGGGGAGCTGTTTTTT
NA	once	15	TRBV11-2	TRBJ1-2	CASSLEGHRWHGYTF	TGTGCCAGCAGCTTAGAGGGCCACCGCTGGCATGGCTACACCTTC
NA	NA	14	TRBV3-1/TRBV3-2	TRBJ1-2	CASSQDQGRGGYTF	TGTGCCAGCAGCCAAGACCAGGGAAGGGGCGGCTACACCTTC
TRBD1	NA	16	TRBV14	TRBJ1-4	CASSQDWVGGREKLFF	TGTGCCAGCAGCCAAGATTGGGTAGGGGGCCGTGAAAAACTGTTTTTT
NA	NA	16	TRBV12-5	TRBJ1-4	CASGLYVGLANEKLFF	TGTGCTAGTGGTTTGTATGTGGGCTTGGCTAATGAAAAACTGTTTTTT
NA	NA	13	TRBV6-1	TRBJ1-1	CASSERAEAEAFF	TGTGCCAGCAGTGAACGAGCCGAGGCTGAAGCTTTCTTT
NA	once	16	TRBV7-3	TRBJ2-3	CASSLKMAGVTDTQYF	TGTGCCAGCAGCTTAAAGATGGCAGGCGTCACAGATACGCAGTATTTT
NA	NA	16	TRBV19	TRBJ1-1	CASSSWGGGRSSEAFF	TGTGCCAGTAGTAGTTGGGGCGGAGGGAGGAGCTCTGAAGCTTTCTTT
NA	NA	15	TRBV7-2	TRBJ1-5	CASSLGWGTNQPQHF	TGTGCCAGCAGCTTAGGGTGGGGGACTAATCAGCCCCAGCATTTT
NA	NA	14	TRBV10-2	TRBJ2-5	CASSESSLGETQYF	TGCGCCAGCAGCGAGAGTAGCTTGGGAGAGACCCAGTACTTC